Shown below are 28 T cell receptor beta chains from a single sample sequenced in a study of cytomegalovirus exposure and HLA in healthy donors. The PCR had 60 Vbeta and 13 Jbeta primers. The method was immunoSEQ multiplex PCR; TCRdb's version includes in-frame clones alone and lacks a portion of them. Its table records around 200,000 clones. Sequencing was performed on PBMCs. These TCRs come from a woman aged 25-40 years in good health and CMV-seropositive.

The genes are TRBV28 and TRBJ2-5; TRBD2 is a possible D gene (5 bases). The germline V gene encodes CDR1 MDHEN and CDR2 SYDVKM. The CDR3 runs 16 residues. The ends were cut back, 1 base at V and 5 bases at J, with 17 bases in the middle. This chain's CDR3 is CASSLLWVGPGETQYF. Here the CDR3 DNA reads TGTGCCAGCAGTTTATTGTGGGTGGGCCCGGGGGAGACCCAGTACTTC.

This sequence joins TRBV5-1 and TRBJ1-6; D perhaps matches TRBD1 (5 bases). Germline V gives CDR1 SGHRS, CDR2 YFSETQ. This CDR3 spans 15 amino acids. V was clipped by 4 bases and J by 3 bases, with 11 bases between them. In DNA form, the CDR3 reads TGCGCCAGCAGCGATAGGGGTCTCTATAATTCACCCCTCCACTTT. It is translated as CASSDRGLYNSPLHF. Based on the CDR3 plus reference TRBV5-1 and TRBJ1-6, the full variable domain is KAGVTQTPRYLIKTRGQQVTLSCSPISGHRSVSWYQQTPGQGLQFLFEYFSETQRNKGNFPGRFSGRQFSNSRSEMNVSTLELGDSALYLCASSDRGLYNSPLHFGNGTRLTVT.

This rearrangement joins TRBV15 to TRBJ1-5, with 10 bases lining up with TRBD1. The germline gives CDR1 LNHNV, CDR2 YYDKDF (reference sequence). The CDR3 covers 16 residues. The V segment lost 3 bases and the J segment 2 bases; nucleotides outside the gene matches: 4. The CDR3 bases are TGTGCCACCAGCAGGACAGGGGGCGCGGGCAATCAGCCCCAGCATTTT. It specifies CATSRTGGAGNQPQHF.

This chain connects TRBV19 to TRBJ1-2, with a possible D match to TRBD1 (5 bases). Germline loops: CDR1 LNHDA, CDR2 SQIVND (reference sequence). Trimming left V 6 bases short and J 4 bases short, with 9 bases between. CDR3 length: 12 amino acids. For the CDR3, the DNA is TGTGCCAGTAGACAGGAACTCTATGGCTACACCTTC. Translated: CASRQELYGYTF.

The chain combines TRBV5-1 with TRBJ1-2; D may be TRBD1 (5 bases). Germline CDR1 and CDR2: SGHRS and YFSETQ. V was shortened by 0 bases and J by 8 bases, with 14 bases between the two germline ends. The CDR3 contains 14 residues. The CDR3 loop is CASSLDEGARGYTF. The CDR3 bases are TGCGCCAGCAGCTTGGATGAAGGGGCTAGGGGCTACACCTTC.

The chain employs TRBV15 and TRBJ1-5; 10 bases are shared with TRBD1. Germline lookup yields CDR1 LNHNV and CDR2 YYDKDF (reference sequence). Trimming took 6 bases from V and 15 from J; bases not matched to a gene: 5. The CDR3 is 11 amino acids. This chain's CDR3 is CATRAGQGLHF. CDR3 nucleotides: TGTGCCACCAGAGCGGGACAGGGGTTGCATTTT.

The J gene is TRBJ2-3, the V gene TRBV7-8; a weak D match, TRBD2 (5 bases). CDR3 length: 14 residues. V was cut by 1 base and J by 6 bases, with 11 bases left in between. Germline CDR1 and CDR2: SGHVS and FQNEAQ. This CDR3 is CASSLVVEVDTQYF. The CDR3 DNA follows: TGTGCCAGCAGCTTAGTTGTGGAGGTGGATACGCAGTATTTT.

CDR3 DNA sequence: TGCGCCAGCAGCCAGGCATATAGCAATCAGCCCCAGCATTTT. This translates into CASSQAYSNQPQHF. The rearrangement joins TRBV4-3 to TRBJ1-5; unclear D gene. Deletions cut 3 bases from V and 0 bases from J, with 6 bases between. The CDR3 covers 14 residues. Per the germline V gene, CDR1 is LGHNA and CDR2 is YSLEER.

The chain uses TRBV5-1 and TRBJ1-1, with a weak D call TRBD1 (6 bases). This CDR3 is built from 15 residues. Trimming shortened V by 2 bases and J by 1 base, and 12 bases separated the two germline ends. From germline, CDR1 is SGHRS and CDR2 YFSETQ. The chain's CDR3 is CASSLLGGSNTEAFF. CDR3 nucleotide sequence: TGCGCCAGCAGCTTACTAGGGGGTTCGAACACTGAAGCTTTCTTT.

The chain has TRBV30 and TRBJ1-3; no definite D call. CDR1 is GTSNPN, CDR2 SVGIG, per germline (reference sequence). Trimming removed 5 bases at V and 2 bases at J, with 7 bases between. The CDR3 spans 12 residues. The CDR3 nucleotides read TGTGCCTGGCAGAACGCTGGAAACACCATATATTTT. It is translated as CAWQNAGNTIYF.

The V and J genes are TRBV18 and TRBJ2-5, with 9 positions matching TRBD1. V dropped 6 bases and J dropped 2; count of bases not matched to a gene: 7. The germline gives CDR1 KGHSH, CDR2 LQKENI. This CDR3 spans 15 amino acids. The CDR3 sequence is CASSWDRDPQETQYF. The CDR3 nucleotides read TGTGCCAGCTCTTGGGACAGGGACCCACAAGAGACCCAGTACTTC.

The DNA for the CDR3 is TGTGCCAGTATTCAGACAGGGGAGGGCGGGGAGCTGTTTTTT. This encodes CASIQTGEGGELFF. This chain links TRBV19 with TRBJ2-2; maybe TRBD1 (8 bases). The CDR3 has 14 residues. Germline CDR1 reads LNHDA; CDR2 reads SQIVND (reference sequence). The ends were cut back, 7 bases at V and 7 bases at J, with 16 bases in the middle.

The chain couples TRBV5-4 to TRBJ2-3; 8 nucleotides agree with TRBD2. The CDR3 runs 15 residues. Germline trimming cut 2 bases from V and 6 bases from J; bases unmatched to any gene: 8. CDR1 and CDR2 (germline): SGHNT, YYREEE (reference sequence). The CDR3 region has the DNA TGTGCCAGCAGCTTCTCGGGGGGGCCAAGGGATACGCAGTATTTT. It encodes CASSFSGGPRDTQYF.

The rearrangement links TRBV7-2 to TRBJ2-7; tentative D call: TRBD1 (6 bases). CDR3 length: 14 amino acids. The V end was cut by 4 bases, the J end by 0 bases, with 10 bases between. Germline-derived CDR1 and CDR2 are SGHTA and FQGNSA. The CDR3 here is CASSSDRPSYEQYF. CDR3 in DNA: TGTGCCAGCAGCTCCGACAGGCCCTCCTACGAGCAGTACTTC.

This chain joins TRBV29-1 and TRBJ1-2; a possible D gene is TRBD1 (6 bases). The CDR3 is 14 amino acids. The germline CDR1 and CDR2 sequences are SQVTM and ANQGSEA. Trimming stripped 0 bases from V and 4 bases from J, with 12 bases between. CDR3 nucleotide sequence: TGCAGCGTTGAAGATCAGGACAGTGCCTATGGCTACACCTTC. This gives the protein CSVEDQDSAYGYTF. The full variable domain, rest sourced from reference TRBV29-1 and TRBJ1-2, is SAVISQKPSRDICQRGTSLTIQCQVDSQVTMMFWYRQQPGQSLTLIATANQGSEATYESGFVIDKFPISRPNLTFSTLTVSNMSPEDSSIYLCSVEDQDSAYGYTFGSGTRLTVV.

The CDR3 region is CASSMGQFSNQPQHF. The CDR3, as DNA: TGTGCCAGTAGTATGGGGCAGTTTAGCAATCAGCCCCAGCATTTT. The chain recombines TRBV19 with TRBJ1-5, with a weak D call TRBD1 (5 bases). The CDR3 loop spans 15 amino acids. Deletions cut 3 bases from V and 0 bases from J, with 9 bases between. Germline-derived CDR1 and CDR2 are LNHDA and SQIVND (reference sequence).

The chain recombines TRBV15 with TRBJ1-1; 7 nucleotides match TRBD1. The junction had 6 bases not matched to a gene; V was cut back by 3 bases and J by 8 bases. This CDR3 has 13 residues. Germline CDR1 is LNHNV and CDR2 is YYDKDF (reference sequence). The chain's CDR3 is CATSSGQASEAFF. In nucleotides, the CDR3 is TGTGCCACCAGCAGTGGACAGGCGTCGGAAGCTTTCTTT.

The V gene is TRBV5-1, the J gene TRBJ2-3; weak D call: TRBD1 (5 bases). This CDR3 comprises 14 residues. V lost 3 bases to trimming and J lost 0 bases, with 8 bases between them. The germline V gene encodes CDR1 SGHRS and CDR2 YFSETQ. The CDR3 reads CASSSTASTDTQYF. In DNA, the CDR3 is TGCGCCAGCAGCTCGACAGCTAGCACAGATACGCAGTATTTT.

The chain recombines TRBV6-1 with TRBJ1-1, with 7 bases fitting TRBD1. The CDR3 sequence is 13 residues long. Germline V gene sequence: CDR1 MNHNS, CDR2 SASEGT. Losses at the gene ends were 6 bases for V and 8 bases for J; bases not matched to a gene: 9. DNA for the CDR3: TGTGCCAGCAGGAACAGGGGTTATCTAGAAGCTTTCTTT. It codes for CASRNRGYLEAFF.

This rearrangement joins TRBV19 to TRBJ2-3; 7 nucleotides line up with TRBD2. Germline V gene sequence: CDR1 LNHDA, CDR2 SQIVND (reference sequence). The CDR3 contains 15 residues. V dropped 3 bases and J dropped 0; count of bases not matched to a gene: 3. In nucleotides, the CDR3 is TGTGCCAGTAGTATGCTAGCGGCGAGCACAGATACGCAGTATTTT. Translating it yields CASSMLAASTDTQYF.

About this clone: Other nucleotide sequences in the sample specify the same CDR3. The chain carries TRBV6-1 and TRBJ2-7; 9 bases match TRBD1. The ends lost 6 bases at V and 5 bases at J; junction bases unmatched: 8. The CDR3 is made up of 14 amino acids. CDR1 MNHNS and CDR2 SASEGT come from the germline V gene. The chain's CDR3 is CASSRDRVRHEQYF. The CDR3 nucleotides are TGTGCCAGCAGCCGGGACAGGGTTCGCCACGAGCAGTACTTC.

This rearrangement joins TRBV30 to TRBJ2-1, with TRBD1 identical over 8 bases. CDR1 is GTSNPN, CDR2 SVGIG, per germline (reference sequence). CDR3 length equals 11 residues. CDR3 DNA sequence: TGTGGAAGTGGGCGGGACAGGAACCCGTTCTTC. It encodes CGSGRDRNPFF. The whole variable domain, remainder taken from reference TRBV30 and TRBJ2-1, is SQTIHQWPATLVQPVGSPLSLECTVEGTSNPNLYWYRQAAGRGLQLLFYSVGIGQISSEVPQNLSASRPQDRQFILSSKKLLLSDSGFYLCGSGRDRNPFFGPGTRLTVL.

V and J are TRBV29-1 and TRBJ2-3; D is possibly TRBD2 (6 bases). Trimming cost V 4 bases and J 0 bases, with 11 bases left between them. The CDR3 sequence is 14 residues long. Germline V gene sequence: CDR1 SQVTM, CDR2 ANQGSEA. CDR3 protein: CSVAPGTSTDTQYF. The CDR3 coding sequence is TGCAGCGTTGCGCCGGGGACTAGCACAGATACGCAGTATTTT.

The chain combines TRBV28 with TRBJ2-7; D perhaps matches TRBD2 (5 bases). Looked up from germline, CDR1 is MDHEN and CDR2 is SYDVKM. The CDR3 loop spans 14 amino acids. Trimming stripped 4 bases from V and 3 bases from J, with 13 bases between. This CDR3 is CASSYMGVSYEQYF. In DNA, the CDR3 is TGTGCCAGCAGTTATATGGGAGTAAGCTACGAGCAGTACTTC.

This chain links TRBV5-1 with TRBJ1-4, with a tentative D call TRBD1 (5 bases). From germline, CDR1 is SGHRS and CDR2 YFSETQ. The CDR3 extends over 15 amino acids. With 2 bases removed from V and 6 bases from J, the gap between germline ends came to 14 bases. DNA for the CDR3: TGCGCCAGCAGCTTATCAGGGTATTTTTATGAAAAACTGTTTTTT. Protein product: CASSLSGYFYEKLFF. The entire variable domain, with the rest obtained from reference TRBV5-1 and TRBJ1-4, is as follows: KAGVTQTPRYLIKTRGQQVTLSCSPISGHRSVSWYQQTPGQGLQFLFEYFSETQRNKGNFPGRFSGRQFSNSRSEMNVSTLELGDSALYLCASSLSGYFYEKLFFGSGTQLSVL.

This rearrangement joins TRBV6-1 to TRBJ2-1, with 11 bases identical to TRBD2. The V segment lost 5 bases and the J segment 8 bases; nucleotides outside the gene matches: 8. The CDR3 has 15 amino acids. Looked up from germline, CDR1 is MNHNS and CDR2 is SASEGT. CDR3 sequence: CASSSIAGGFYEQFF. The CDR3 DNA is TGTGCCAGCAGTTCCATAGCGGGGGGGTTCTATGAGCAGTTCTTC.

This chain joins TRBV5-8 and TRBJ2-1; TRBD1 might be the D (5 bases). The germline V and J ends were trimmed by 4 bases and 15 bases, with 20 bases remaining between them. This CDR3 has 13 residues. Germline V CDR1 and CDR2: SGHTS, YDEGEE. The CDR3: CASSPVLGPPRFF. CDR3 DNA: TGTGCCAGCAGCCCGGTGCTGGGGCCGCCAAGGTTCTTC.

This chain joins TRBV6-1 and TRBJ2-5; D is undetermined. This CDR3 has 15 amino acids. From germline, CDR1 is MNHNS and CDR2 SASEGT. V was shortened by 1 base and J by 1 base, with 10 bases between the two germline ends. CDR3 residues: CASSEVYRPQETQYF. DNA of the CDR3: TGTGCCAGCAGTGAAGTGTACAGACCCCAAGAGACCCAGTACTTC.